Below are 16 T cell receptor beta chains sequenced from a single sample in a study of radiation and T cells in renal cell carcinoma. Here immunoSEQ multiplex PCR was the method, and the copy in TCRdb shows in-frame clones only, minus some. The data contain 120,000 to 150,000 clones, 86% of them singletons. Time point: blood 4 weeks post-SBRT, at nephrectomy. As to treatment: 15 Gy SBRT to primary tumor, nephrectomy 4 weeks later. This material consisted of blood, taken from a patient whose treatment included radiotherapy and nephrectomy. All receptors derive from a woman in her 50s with renal cell carcinoma.

V gene TRBV10-2 combines with J gene TRBJ2-7, with 10 bases that match TRBD2. Germline CDR1 and CDR2: WSHSY and SAAADI. The CDR3 runs 18 residues. V lost 7 bases, J lost 1 base, and 16 bases stayed unmatched. CDR3 amino acids: CASMADDGTSGVSYEQYF. CDR3 nucleotides: TGCGCCAGCATGGCGGATGACGGTACTAGCGGGGTATCCTACGAGCAGTACTTC.

The rearrangement joins TRBV6-5 to TRBJ2-5, with 11 nucleotides matching TRBD2. The CDR3 is 15 amino acids. Germline trimming cut 10 bases from V and 2 bases from J; bases unmatched to any gene: 9. Germline CDR1 and CDR2: MNHEY and SVGAGI. CDR3 DNA sequence: TGTGCCATCATCCCGGGACTAGCGGTACAAGAGACCCAGTACTTC. Translation gives CAIIPGLAVQETQYF.

J is TRBJ2-5 and V is TRBV15; 10 nucleotides agree with TRBD2. This CDR3 contains 17 residues. J was trimmed by 7 bases and V by 0 bases; bases with no gene match: 11. Germline assignment: CDR1 LNHNV and CDR2 YYDKDF (reference sequence). As DNA, the CDR3 is TGTGCCACCAGCAGAGATCTGGCTAGCGGGAGCGAGGGGACCCAGTACTTC. Protein: CATSRDLASGSEGTQYF.

This clone is a singleton in its sample. This chain joins TRBV4-3 and TRBJ2-7, with D perhaps matching TRBD2 (7 bases). The CDR3 runs to 20 residues. Trimming shortened V by 2 bases and J by 0 bases, and 26 bases separated the two germline ends. The germline CDR1 and CDR2 sequences are LGHNA and YSLEER. The CDR3 DNA reads as TGCGCCAGCAGCCAAAATACTGGACTAGAAGGGGGTGATAGCTCCTACGAGCAGTACTTC. Amino acids: CASSQNTGLEGGDSSYEQYF.

The chain recombines TRBV5-6 with TRBJ2-6; D uncertain. The ends were cut back, 1 base at V and 2 bases at J, with 7 bases in the middle. The CDR3 consists of 15 residues. Per the germline V gene, CDR1 is SGHDT and CDR2 is YYEEEE. The CDR3 sequence: CASSLLYPGANVLTF. The CDR3 DNA is TGTGCCAGCAGCTTGTTGTACCCTGGGGCCAACGTCCTGACTTTC.

The chain uses TRBV18 and TRBJ1-2; 9 bases are a match to TRBD1. Germline V gene sequence: CDR1 KGHSH, CDR2 LQKENI. J lost 7 bases, V lost 2 bases, and 17 bases had no gene match. The CDR3 totals 18 residues. The CDR3: CASSPTGRTGAHRGGYTF. The CDR3 DNA reads TGTGCCAGCTCACCAACAGGGCGGACAGGGGCCCACCGGGGTGGCTACACCTTC.

The V gene is TRBV2, the J gene TRBJ1-2; 7 nucleotides match TRBD1. The J segment lost 8 bases and the V segment lost 0 bases, leaving 6 bases of the junction unmatched. This CDR3 is 14 amino acids long. In germline, CDR1 is SNHLY, CDR2 FYNNEI. CDR3: CASSEAQGGRGYTF. CDR3 in DNA: TGTGCCAGCAGTGAAGCGCAGGGGGGTAGGGGCTACACCTTC.

The gene calls are TRBV10-3 and TRBJ1-6; possibly TRBD1 for D (5 bases). The length of the CDR3 is 14 residues. Germline values: CDR1 ENHRY, CDR2 SYGVKD. Trimming removed 10 bases at V and 6 bases at J, with 16 bases between. The CDR3 region has the DNA TGTGCCACTCAGCTCCAGGGACTTAATTCACCCCTCCACTTT. It specifies CATQLQGLNSPLHF.

In its sample, this clone was seen a few times. This chain joins TRBV28 and TRBJ2-4, with no clear D. Germline CDR1 and CDR2: MDHEN and SYDVKM. Between the trimmed V and J ends, which lost 6 bases and 0 bases, there was a span of 9 bases. This CDR3 has 14 amino acids. The CDR3, as DNA: TGTGCCAGCAGAAAGAGAGTAGCCAAAAACATTCAGTACTTC. The encoded protein is CASRKRVAKNIQYF.

The gene calls are TRBV19 and TRBJ2-5; 8 bases align to TRBD1. The CDR3 is made up of 15 amino acids. The germline V gene has CDR1 LNHDA and CDR2 SQIVND (reference sequence). V shed 6 bases and J 5 bases; nucleotides not matched to a gene: 11. As DNA, the CDR3 is TGTGCCAGTAGCCGACAGGGGTCGGGTTGGGAGACCCAGTACTTC. Amino acids: CASSRQGSGWETQYF. Full variable domain (missing parts from reference TRBV19 and TRBJ2-5): DGGITQSPKYLFRKEGQNVTLSCEQNLNHDAMYWYRQDPGQGLRLIYYSQIVNDFQKGDIAEGYSVSREKKESFPLTVTSAQKNPTAFYLCASSRQGSGWETQYFGPGTRLLVL.

This clone was seen only a few times. The chain employs TRBV5-1 and TRBJ2-1, with TRBD2 identical over 7 bases. CDR1 and CDR2 from the germline V gene are SGHRS and YFSETQ. V was pared by 4 bases and J by 6 bases, with 4 bases of the junction left unmatched. The CDR3 spans 13 residues. The CDR3 DNA is TGCGCCAGCAGCACGGGGACTACCAATGAGCAGTTCTTC. It codes for CASSTGTTNEQFF. Drawing the rest from reference TRBV5-1 and TRBJ2-1, the complete variable domain is KAGVTQTPRYLIKTRGQQVTLSCSPISGHRSVSWYQQTPGQGLQFLFEYFSETQRNKGNFPGRFSGRQFSNSRSEMNVSTLELGDSALYLCASSTGTTNEQFFGPGTRLTVL.

This sequence joins TRBV27 and TRBJ2-7, with 7 bases fitting TRBD1. CDR3 size: 14 residues. With 6 bases clipped from V and 3 bases from J, the junction kept 8 bases outside the gene matches. Looked up from germline, CDR1 is MNHEY and CDR2 is SMNVEV (reference sequence). DNA of the CDR3: TGTGCCAGCAGGGAGAGGGGGCATTACTACGAGCAGTACTTC. It yields the protein CASRERGHYYEQYF.

J is TRBJ2-3 and V is TRBV7-2; D is possibly TRBD1 (5 bases). The CDR3 has 14 amino acids. Trimming stripped 6 bases from V and 2 bases from J, with 12 bases between. Germline-derived CDR1 and CDR2 are SGHTA and FQGNSA. The CDR3 protein is CASSTDSPTDTQYF. The CDR3 DNA follows: TGTGCCAGCAGTACCGACAGTCCCACAGATACGCAGTATTTT.

The V and J genes are TRBV7-2 and TRBJ1-1; D is possibly TRBD1 (6 bases). This CDR3 spans 15 amino acids. CDR1 is SGHTA, CDR2 FQGNSA, per germline. With 1 base removed from V and 1 base from J, the gap between germline ends came to 10 bases. DNA for the CDR3: TGTGCCAGCAGCTTAGTTTCAGGGGCGAACACTGAAGCTTTCTTT. This codes for CASSLVSGANTEAFF.

The chain uses TRBV5-1 and TRBJ1-2; D is uncertain. Trimming cost V 0 bases and J 6 bases, with 9 bases left between them. CDR3 size: 13 residues. In germline, CDR1 is SGHRS, CDR2 YFSETQ. The CDR3: CASSLGREDGYTF. The CDR3 DNA reads as TGCGCCAGCAGCTTGGGTAGAGAAGATGGCTACACCTTC.

V gene TRBV10-2 combines with J gene TRBJ2-7; 11 positions agree with TRBD1. V trimming: 8 bases; J trimming: 6 bases; junction bases outside the gene matches: 12. This CDR3 spans 15 amino acids. CDR1 and CDR2 (germline): WSHSY, SAAADI. The CDR3 DNA reads TGCGCCAGCCTTTTCATCGGGACAGGGGGGCGCGAGCAGTACTTC. Translating gives CASLFIGTGGREQYF.